The rows below give T cell receptor beta chains drawn from one sample of a study of T cell repertoires in cytomegalovirus infection. TCRdb used MiXCR to reprocess the reads, holding one entry per CDR3 protein. This table has 200,000 to 250,000 distinct CDR3 sequences, approximately 22% appearing once. Sequenced: CD8+ T cells from PBMCs. The receptors were gathered from a human donor in good health (CMV status not recorded). Some clones in this sample may be carry-over from other donors' samples. CDR3s include the opening cysteine and the closing phenylalanine or tryptophan. A D gene is named only where the DNA matches it firmly. Only some rows state a clone size, as once, few, many or a class for expanded clones.

TRBD1 TRBJ1-1 many TRBV12-3/TRBV12-4 TGTGCCAGCAGACAGGGGGTAGGGACTGAAGCTTTCTTT CASRQGVGTEAFF
. TRBJ1-1 . TRBV20-1 TGCAGTGCCACAGACGGTGAAGCTTTCTTT CSATDGEAFF
. TRBJ2-3 . TRBV2 TGTGTCGGGGGAAGCACAGATACGCAGTATTTT CVGGSTDTQYF
. TRBJ2-7 few TRBV15 TGTGCCACCAGCAGAGGGGACGGGGTAACCTACGAGCAGTACTTC CATSRGDGVTYEQYF
. TRBJ2-5 few TRBV18 TGTGCCAGCTCACCCGGGCCCTCGGGAGAGACCCAGTACTTC CASSPGPSGETQYF
TRBD1 TRBJ1-2 . TRBV29-1 TGCAGCGTCCCCGGGACAGGGGGCCATGGCTACACCTTC CSVPGTGGHGYTF
TRBD2 TRBJ2-2 . TRBV20-1 TGCAGTGCTAGAGATCTGGCGGGGGGAACGACCGGGGAGCTGTTTTTT CSARDLAGGTTGELFF
TRBD2 TRBJ2-1 . TRBV29-1 TGCAGCGCCCAGACTAGCGCTAGCTCCTACAATGAGCAGTTCTTC CSAQTSASSYNEQFF
. TRBJ2-7 . TRBV20-1 TGCAGTGCTAGCTGGAGAGCTAGCCATCTTTACGAGCAGTACTTC CSASWRASHLYEQYF
. TRBJ1-2 . TRBV2 TGTGCCAGCAGGTTTGGTGGCTACACCTTC CASRFGGYTF
TRBD1 TRBJ1-3 many TRBV7-8 TGTGCCAGCAGCGGACAGGGAATCGCTGGAAACACCATATATTTT CASSGQGIAGNTIYF
. TRBJ1-4 . TRBV28 TGTGCCAGCAGAGCCACGGGGGGAACTAATGAAAAACTGTTTTTT CASRATGGTNEKLFF
. TRBJ1-2 few TRBV19 TGTGCCAGTAGACACAGGGACTATGGCTACACCTTC CASRHRDYGYTF
. TRBJ2-1 few TRBV30 TGTGCCTGGAGTGGCTACTCCGACTCCTACAATGAGCAGTTCTTC CAWSGYSDSYNEQFF